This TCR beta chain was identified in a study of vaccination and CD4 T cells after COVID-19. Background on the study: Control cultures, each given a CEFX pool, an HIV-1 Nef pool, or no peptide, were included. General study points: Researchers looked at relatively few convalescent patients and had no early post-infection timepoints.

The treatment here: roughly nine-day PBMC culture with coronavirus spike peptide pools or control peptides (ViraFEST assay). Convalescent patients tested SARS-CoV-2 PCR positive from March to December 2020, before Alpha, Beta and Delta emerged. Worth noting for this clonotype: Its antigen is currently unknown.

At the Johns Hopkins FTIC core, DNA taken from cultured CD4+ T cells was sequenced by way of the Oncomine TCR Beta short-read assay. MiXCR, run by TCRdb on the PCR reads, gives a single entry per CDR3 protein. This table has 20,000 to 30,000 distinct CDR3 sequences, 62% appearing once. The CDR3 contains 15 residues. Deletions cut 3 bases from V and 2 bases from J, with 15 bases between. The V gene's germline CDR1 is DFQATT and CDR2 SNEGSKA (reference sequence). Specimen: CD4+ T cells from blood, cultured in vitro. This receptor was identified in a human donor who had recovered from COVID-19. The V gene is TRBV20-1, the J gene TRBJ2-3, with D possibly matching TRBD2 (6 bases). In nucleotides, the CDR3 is TGCAGTGCTAGGGGCGGGGCCAGAAACACAGATACGCAGTATTTT. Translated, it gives CSARGGARNTDTQYF.